This T cell receptor (beta chain) is drawn from a study of T cells in Graves' hyperthyroidism and ophthalmopathy. General study findings and limits: Blood shared most expanded thyroid clonotypes above 0.001. For ophthalmopathy, model prediction preceded onset by a median about 6.2 months. Ophthalmopathy could be told apart from stable hyperthyroidism with a 13 V-J model.

The study included ophthalmopathy patients with Clinical Activity Score at least 3, NOSPECS grade at least 4 and duration under 3 months. TCR beta CDR3 regions were amplified from RNA transcripts. Initially, a first-round RT-PCR of the TCR CDR3 employed the HTBI primer set. Via MiXCR, TCRdb re-called the multiplex PCR reads, giving one row per CDR3 protein. The data contain around 500,000 distinct CDR3 sequences, 15% to 20% of them singletons. This clonotype came up a few times. What it recognizes is unknown. This CDR3 is built from 14 residues. Germline V gives CDR1 LNHDA, CDR2 SQIVND (reference sequence). V was clipped by 4 bases and J by 3 bases; unmatched bases: 5.

Input material: blood. This clonotype was obtained from a woman in her twenties or thirties with Graves' ophthalmopathy. The rearrangement uses TRBV19 and TRBJ2-7; 8 bases agree with TRBD2. CDR3 sequence reads: CASSTGLDFYEQYF. The CDR3 DNA follows: TGTGCCAGTAGTACGGGACTAGATTTCTACGAGCAGTACTTC. The full variable domain, its missing parts supplied by reference TRBV19 and TRBJ2-7, is DGGITQSPKYLFRKEGQNVTLSCEQNLNHDAMYWYRQDPGQGLRLIYYSQIVNDFQKGDIAEGYSVSREKKESFPLTVTSAQKNPTAFYLCASSTGLDFYEQYFGPGTRLTVT.